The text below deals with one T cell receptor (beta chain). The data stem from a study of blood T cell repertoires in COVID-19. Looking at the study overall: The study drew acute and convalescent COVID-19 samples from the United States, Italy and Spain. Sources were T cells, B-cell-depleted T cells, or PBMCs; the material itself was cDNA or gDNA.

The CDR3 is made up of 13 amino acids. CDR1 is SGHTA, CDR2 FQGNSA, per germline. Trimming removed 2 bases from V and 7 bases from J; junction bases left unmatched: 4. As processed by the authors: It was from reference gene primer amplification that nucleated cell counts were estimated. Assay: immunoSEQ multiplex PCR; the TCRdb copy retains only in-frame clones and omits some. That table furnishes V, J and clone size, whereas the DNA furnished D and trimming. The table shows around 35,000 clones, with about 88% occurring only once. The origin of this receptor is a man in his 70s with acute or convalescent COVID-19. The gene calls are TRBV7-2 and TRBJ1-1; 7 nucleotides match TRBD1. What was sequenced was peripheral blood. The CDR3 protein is CASSLQGGREAFF. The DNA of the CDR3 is TGTGCCAGCAGCTTACAGGGGGGCCGTGAAGCTTTCTTT.